Listed here are 24 T cell receptor beta chains from one sample, sequenced in a study of shared clonotypes between healthy human individuals. Terminally differentiated effector memory CD45RA+ cells were excluded by CCR7 positive selection of CD45RO-negative cells. The repertoire was sequenced with immunoSEQ multiplex PCR; TCRdb's copy has only in-frame clones and lacks some. The sample shows 2 million to 2.5 million clones, about 95% of them seen only once. Material for sequencing was naive CD8+ T cells sorted from blood. The receptors come from a young man in good health.

The chain is built from TRBV27 and TRBJ2-7, with D possibly being TRBD1 (7 bases). The germline V gene has CDR1 MNHEY and CDR2 SMNVEV (reference sequence). The CDR3 has 12 residues. The V gene lost 9 bases and the J gene lost 4 bases, with 13 bases spanning the gap. The CDR3 region has the DNA TGTGCCAGGTCACAGGGGAGGTACGAGCAGTACTTC. Translation gives CARSQGRYEQYF.

V and J are TRBV6-1 and TRBJ1-1; tentatively, D is TRBD1 (6 bases). CDR3 length equals 16 residues. V was clipped by 4 bases and J by 0 bases, with 15 bases between them. Germline CDR1 and CDR2: MNHNS and SASEGT. CDR3 sequence (DNA): TGTGCCAGCAGTGGAACTCTGACAGGATTGAACACTGAAGCTTTCTTT. Its translation is CASSGTLTGLNTEAFF.

The chain employs TRBV27 and TRBJ1-1, with D tentatively TRBD1 (6 bases). This CDR3 has 14 residues. Trimming cost V 3 bases and J 2 bases, with 10 bases left between them. Germline lookup yields CDR1 MNHEY and CDR2 SMNVEV (reference sequence). CDR3 DNA sequence: TGTGCCAGCAGTTTGAGGGACATCAACACTGAAGCTTTCTTT. Translated: CASSLRDINTEAFF.

The chain employs TRBV9 and TRBJ2-1; no firm D call. Trimming cost V 0 bases and J 1 base, with 8 bases left between them. CDR1 is SGDLS, CDR2 YYNGEE, per germline. This CDR3 has 15 amino acids. This CDR3 reads CASSVDVGSYNEQFF. The CDR3 nucleotides read TGTGCCAGCAGCGTAGACGTGGGGTCCTACAATGAGCAGTTCTTC.

The chain links TRBV7-9 to TRBJ1-1; the D gene is possibly TRBD1 (5 bases). This CDR3 is 17 amino acids long. V was trimmed by 5 bases and J by 7 bases, leaving 26 bases between them. From germline, CDR1 is SEHNR and CDR2 FQNEAQ (reference sequence). CDR3 sequence: CASSDRAQGIKSSEAFF. In nucleotides, the CDR3 is TGTGCCAGCAGCGACCGGGCCCAGGGTATTAAGTCTAGTGAAGCTTTCTTT.

This chain joins TRBV2 and TRBJ2-1; the D is unclear. V dropped 7 bases and J dropped 7 bases, with 23 bases sitting between them. This CDR3 is built from 16 residues. Germline V CDR1 and CDR2: SNHLY, FYNNEI. The DNA for the CDR3 is TGTGCCAGCACCGAGACTGGAGTAGGCGATGGGAATGAGCAGTTCTTC. Protein sequence: CASTETGVGDGNEQFF.

With respect to this clone: This specimen includes other DNA sequences encoding the same CDR3. The chain couples TRBV28 to TRBJ2-3; 7 nucleotides line up with TRBD2. Germline trimming cut 6 bases from V and 2 bases from J; bases unmatched to any gene: 8. The CDR3 extends over 15 amino acids. Germline V lookup: CDR1 MDHEN, CDR2 SYDVKM. The DNA of the CDR3 is TGTGCCAGCAGCCCACGCGGGGGAGCCACAGATACGCAGTATTTT. Translated: CASSPRGGATDTQYF.

The chain links TRBV7-9 to TRBJ2-5; 7 bases agree with TRBD2. The germline gives CDR1 SEHNR, CDR2 FQNEAQ (reference sequence). The CDR3 is 15 amino acids. V lost 2 bases to trimming and J lost 2 bases; unmatched junction nucleotides: 5. Written as DNA, the CDR3 is TGTGCCAGCAGCTTAATACCCGGGGGGCAAGAGACCCAGTACTTC. It is translated as CASSLIPGGQETQYF.

V gene TRBV5-8 combines with J gene TRBJ1-2, with D maybe TRBD1 (6 bases). Germline lookup yields CDR1 SGHTS and CDR2 YDEGEE. This CDR3 comprises 16 residues. Trimming removed 0 bases from V and 2 bases from J, with 14 bases in between. This chain's CDR3 is CASSLVRLDRNYGYTF. CDR3 coding DNA: TGTGCCAGCAGCTTGGTTAGACTGGACAGAAACTATGGCTACACCTTC. The full variable domain, with the rest looked up from reference TRBV5-8 and TRBJ1-2, is EAGVTQSPTHLIKTRGQQATLRCSPISGHTSVYWYQQALGLGLQFLLWYDEGEERNRGNFPPRFSGRQFPNYSSELNVNALELEDSALYLCASSLVRLDRNYGYTFGSGTRLTVV.

Regarding this clone: This sample includes further DNA sequences coding for the same CDR3. V usage is TRBV7-9 and J usage is TRBJ2-1; D gene unclear. This CDR3 region has 12 residues. Trimming pared 1 base from V and 6 bases from J, leaving 4 bases between. Looked up from germline, CDR1 is SEHNR and CDR2 is FQNEAQ (reference sequence). CDR3 DNA: TGTGCCAGCAGCTTAGGGCTCAATGAGCAGTTCTTC. This gives the protein CASSLGLNEQFF.

In regard to this clone: A junction end diverges from the germline sequence, so it may reflect a read error. This chain links TRBV6-5 with TRBJ1-1; D unresolved. The CDR3 consists of 12 residues. In germline, CDR1 is MNHEY, CDR2 SVGAGI. The CDR3 loop reads CASGYIGDEAFF. Written as DNA, the CDR3 is TGTGCCAGCGGTTACATCGGGGATGAAGCTTTCTTT.

V gene TRBV5-8 combines with J gene TRBJ1-2, with D possibly TRBD1 on 6 matching bases. The CDR3 is made up of 16 amino acids. Trimming pared 0 bases from V and 3 bases from J, leaving 15 bases between. The V gene's germline CDR1 is SGHTS and CDR2 YDEGEE. The CDR3 nucleotides read TGTGCCAGCAGCTTGGCCCCTATGGACAGCTACTATGGCTACACCTTC. This translates into CASSLAPMDSYYGYTF.

The J gene is TRBJ2-1, the V gene TRBV7-6; D gene unclear. The CDR3 has 13 amino acids. Between the trimmed V and J ends, which lost 0 bases and 10 bases, there was a span of 10 bases. The germline V gene has CDR1 SGHVS and CDR2 FNYEAQ. CDR3 protein: CASSLADYREQFF. CDR3 coding DNA: TGTGCCAGCAGCTTAGCGGATTATAGGGAGCAGTTCTTC.

The CDR3 reads CASSLLAGDGDTQYF. The CDR3 DNA reads TGTGCCAGCAGCCTCCTAGCGGGGGATGGGGATACGCAGTATTTT. This chain links TRBV7-2 with TRBJ2-3; 10 bases align to TRBD2. The CDR3 has 15 residues. J was trimmed by 6 bases and V by 5 bases; bases with no gene match: 8. CDR1 and CDR2 (germline): SGHTA, FQGNSA.

V is TRBV6-4 and J is TRBJ1-2; possibly TRBD1 for D (6 bases). Trimming removed 4 bases from V and 4 bases from J, with 13 bases in between. The CDR3 is made up of 14 amino acids. Per germline, CDR1 MRHNA and CDR2 SNTAGT. CDR3 coding DNA: TGTGCCAGCAGTGGGAGGGGGGGCGCCTATGGCTACACCTTC. As protein: CASSGRGGAYGYTF.

This rearrangement joins TRBV11-3 to TRBJ1-1; D uncertain. Germline V CDR1 and CDR2: SGHNT, YENEEA. V dropped 5 bases and J dropped 4 bases, with 17 bases sitting between them. This CDR3 spans 15 amino acids. In nucleotides, the CDR3 is TGTGCCAGCAGCCCGGTACATGGGGAACCCACTGAAGCTTTCTTT. Translated, it gives CASSPVHGEPTEAFF.

The chain links TRBV6-5 to TRBJ2-7; the D gene is possibly TRBD1 (7 bases). Germline CDR1 is MNHEY and CDR2 is SVGAGI. V was pared by 2 bases and J by 2 bases, with 10 bases between. CDR3 length: 14 amino acids. This CDR3 reads CASSYQGGAYEQYF. DNA of the CDR3: TGTGCCAGCAGTTACCAGGGGGGAGCCTACGAGCAGTACTTC.

The genes are TRBV27 and TRBJ2-1, with TRBD2 matching over 7 bases. Germline V gene lookup returns CDR1 MNHEY and CDR2 SMNVEV (reference sequence). V dropped 4 bases and J dropped 7; count of bases not matched to a gene: 10. This CDR3 is built from 15 residues. The CDR3 DNA reads as TGTGCCAGCAGTTATAAGCGGGGCGGCTGGAATGAGCAGTTCTTC. This encodes CASSYKRGGWNEQFF.

This chain links TRBV29-1 with TRBJ2-7; the D gene could be TRBD1 or TRBD2 (5 bases each). CDR3 length: 12 residues. V was pared by 2 bases and J by 7 bases, with 12 bases between. Germline V gene data show CDR1 as SQVTM and CDR2 as ANQGSEA. The CDR3 region is CSVERGPGEQYF. The CDR3 coding sequence is TGCAGCGTTGAACGGGGCCCGGGGGAGCAGTACTTC.

The rearrangement joins TRBV9 to TRBJ2-3, with D possibly being TRBD1 (5 bases). Germline V CDR1 and CDR2: SGDLS, YYNGEE. This CDR3 region has 14 residues. V lost 2 bases and J 1 base, leaving 8 bases between the germline ends. The CDR3: CASSVLGGTDTQYF. Here the CDR3 DNA reads TGTGCCAGCAGCGTTTTAGGGGGCACAGATACGCAGTATTTT.

About this clone: At the DNA level, this CDR3 is encoded by other sequences in the same sample as well. The rearrangement joins TRBV11-2 to TRBJ2-7, with D perhaps matching TRBD1 (5 bases). With 6 bases removed from V and 3 bases from J, the gap between germline ends came to 6 bases. Germline V CDR1 and CDR2: SGHAT, FQNNGV. CDR3 length equals 11 residues. This CDR3 reads CASSDSYEQYF. In nucleotides, the CDR3 is TGTGCCAGCAGTGACAGCTACGAGCAGTACTTC. Looking up the rest from reference TRBV11-2 and TRBJ2-7 gives the full variable domain: EAGVAQSPRYKIIEKRQSVAFWCNPISGHATLYWYQQILGQGPKLLIQFQNNGVVDDSQLPKDRFSAERLKGVDSTLKIQPAKLEDSAVYLCASSDSYEQYFGPGTRLTVT.

The chain recombines TRBV5-1 with TRBJ2-7; perhaps TRBD2 as D (6 bases). V lost 0 bases and J 6 bases, leaving 16 bases between the germline ends. The germline gives CDR1 SGHRS, CDR2 YFSETQ. This CDR3 region has 15 residues. The CDR3: CASSLERGLLLEQYF. DNA of the CDR3: TGCGCCAGCAGCTTGGAACGGGGACTCCTGCTCGAGCAGTACTTC.

The CDR3 spells CASRLTETNSKNIQYF. Written as DNA, the CDR3 is TGTGCCAGCAGGTTAACCGAGACGAATTCCAAAAACATTCAGTACTTC. This chain connects TRBV2 to TRBJ2-4; D not certain. This CDR3 region has 16 residues. Trimming took 6 bases from V and 2 from J, leaving 17 bases between them. CDR1 SNHLY and CDR2 FYNNEI come from the germline V gene.

The chain links TRBV9 to TRBJ2-1; TRBD1 is a possible D gene (6 bases). Germline V gene sequence: CDR1 SGDLS, CDR2 YYNGEE. The CDR3 extends over 16 amino acids. The V end was cut by 0 bases, the J end by 3 bases, with 13 bases between. The CDR3 region has the DNA TGTGCCAGCAGCGTAGAGTCGGACAGACGCTACAATGAGCAGTTCTTC. This translates into CASSVESDRRYNEQFF.